This TCR beta chain comes out of a study of CD8+ T cells in alopecia areata. Germline values: CDR1 SEHNR, CDR2 FQNEAQ (reference sequence). V lost 0 bases and J lost 3, with 21 bases in between. This CDR3 is 19 amino acids long. Extraction and reverse transcription of RNA yielded cDNA as the sequencing template. Assay: immunoSEQ multiplex PCR; the TCRdb copy retains only in-frame clones and omits some. Of 150,000 to 250,000 clones in the sample, 45% to 75% were seen once. This clone is a singleton in its sample. The antigen remains unidentified. Study conclusions and caveats: Uncertainty about whether baseline CD8+ expansion is linked to response remains, with one nonresponder.

The treatment denotes: oral pan-JAK inhibitor, 5-10 mg twice daily. V gene TRBV7-9 combines with J gene TRBJ2-1; weak D call: TRBD1 (5 bases). The sequence was collected from a human donor with alopecia areata. The input for sequencing was CD4+ T cells sorted from blood, taken at week 4, from a patient treated with tofacitinib. The CDR3 loop reads CASSLAVWGQRKLYNEQFF. The CDR3 nucleotides are TGTGCCAGCAGCTTAGCGGTTTGGGGCCAGCGAAAACTCTACAATGAGCAGTTCTTC.